The 9 T cell receptor beta chains listed next were all sequenced from one sample in a study of cytomegalovirus exposure and HLA in healthy donors (dated by TCRdb to the late 2010s). Library construction relied on the immunoSEQ multiplex PCR assay. The multiplex PCR relied on a mix of 60 forward primers for TCR Vbeta segments and 13 reverse primers for TCR Jbeta segments. In TCRdb, the immuneACCESS table is reduced to in-frame sequences with V and J assigned. These tables do not hold every clone; where another copy was compared, an unresolved V gene accounts for under half, and the others remain unexplained. The table held for this sample gives fewer than 45,000 clones. 7% to 9.5% of the sample comes from the top ten. The sequencing sample was made of PBMCs. These receptors were obtained from a man aged 40-55 years in good health and CMV-seropositive.

The gene calls are TRBV2 and TRBJ2-6; D is perhaps TRBD2 (5 bases). Trimming removed 8 bases from V and 0 bases from J, with 14 bases in between. This CDR3 has 16 amino acids. From germline, CDR1 is SNHLY and CDR2 FYNNEI. The CDR3 DNA reads as TGTGCCAGCGATAGAGGGCCCGTCTCTGGGGCCAACGTCCTGACTTTC. It specifies CASDRGPVSGANVLTF.

The rearrangement joins TRBV7-2 to TRBJ1-1; D possibly corresponds to TRBD1 (5 bases). Trimming removed 1 base at V and 1 base at J, with 22 bases between. Looked up from germline, CDR1 is SGHTA and CDR2 is FQGNSA. This CDR3 comprises 19 residues. The CDR3 DNA sequence: TGTGCCAGCAGCTTAGATCCGGGCGGGGCCGGGCTGGGGAACACTGAAGCTTTCTTT. Translating gives CASSLDPGGAGLGNTEAFF.

In the case of this clone: This sample includes further DNA sequences coding for the same CDR3. V is TRBV5-1 and J is TRBJ2-7; D is uncertain. The V gene's germline CDR1 is SGHRS and CDR2 YFSETQ. The CDR3 is 13 amino acids. The V and J ends lost 5 bases and 7 bases respectively, with 16 bases between them. In DNA form, the CDR3 reads TGCGCCAGCAGTGGAACTAACTCAGAAGAGCAGTACTTC. Translation: CASSGTNSEEQYF.

The rearrangement uses TRBV5-5 and TRBJ2-3; unclear D gene. V lost 2 bases, J lost 2 bases, and 9 bases lay in between. Per the germline V gene, CDR1 is SGHKS and CDR2 is YYEKEE (reference sequence). This CDR3 is built from 14 residues. CDR3 sequence reads: CASSFADYTDTQYF. In nucleotides, the CDR3 is TGTGCCAGCAGCTTCGCAGATTACACAGATACGCAGTATTTT.

The CDR3 spells CASSSGTGASEQYF. CDR3 nucleotides: TGCGCCAGCAGCTCCGGGACAGGGGCGTCCGAGCAGTACTTC. The chain is built from TRBV5-1 and TRBJ2-7; 10 nucleotides align to TRBD1. Trimming cost V 3 bases and J 6 bases; bases outside gene matches: 6. Germline CDR1 SGHRS, CDR2 YFSETQ. This CDR3 region has 14 residues.

The V gene is TRBV9, the J gene TRBJ1-3; D remains unclear. The germline gives CDR1 SGDLS, CDR2 YYNGEE. Trimming took off 1 base at V and 4 bases at J, with 18 bases between the two ends. The CDR3 extends over 17 amino acids. Here the CDR3 reads CASSVSTMGGPGNTIYF. CDR3 DNA sequence: TGTGCCAGCAGCGTATCAACGATGGGAGGGCCCGGAAACACCATATATTTT. Drawing the rest from reference TRBV9 and TRBJ1-3, the complete variable domain is DSGVTQTPKHLITATGQRVTLRCSPRSGDLSVYWYQQSLDQGLQFLIQYYNGEERAKGNILERFSAQQFPDLHSELNLSSLELGDSALYFCASSVSTMGGPGNTIYFGEGSWLTVV.

The chain has TRBV18 and TRBJ2-3; D might be TRBD2 (5 bases). Trimming shortened V by 5 bases and J by 6 bases, and 12 bases separated the two germline ends. The CDR3 is 13 residues long. From germline, CDR1 is KGHSH and CDR2 LQKENI. The CDR3 spells CASSAPSPDTQYF. As DNA, the CDR3 is TGTGCCAGCTCAGCCCCTAGCCCCGATACGCAGTATTTT.

J is TRBJ2-3 and V is TRBV27, with a possible D match to TRBD2 (5 bases). Trimming removed 2 bases from V and 2 bases from J, with 20 bases in between. The CDR3 has 18 residues. The germline V gene encodes CDR1 MNHEY and CDR2 SMNVEV (reference sequence). The CDR3 region has the DNA TGTGCCAGCAGTTTAAGTTCGAGCGGTAGCCCTTCCACAGATACGCAGTATTTT. Translating gives CASSLSSSGSPSTDTQYF.

V usage is TRBV4-3 and J usage is TRBJ2-5, with D perhaps TRBD1 (6 bases). Per the germline V gene, CDR1 is LGHNA and CDR2 is YSLEER. This CDR3 contains 11 residues. Trimming shortened V by 8 bases and J by 9 bases, and 13 bases separated the two germline ends. CDR3 in amino acids: CASEPKGAQYF. The CDR3 DNA reads TGCGCCAGCGAACCAAAGGGGGCCCAGTACTTC.